This TCR beta chain is drawn from a study of T cell responses to AZD1222 COVID-19 vaccine. Study-level findings and limits: Only 5 or 6 AZD1222 recipients were seropositive at baseline.

This CDR3 contains 15 residues. With V trimmed by 5 bases and J by 5 bases, 10 bases remained unmatched. Germline CDR1 and CDR2: SGHVS and FNYEAQ. With regard to this clone: Its specificity is not known.

Method: immunoSEQ multiplex PCR; TCRdb's copy keeps in-frame clones and lacks some. Of 110,000 to 150,000 clones in the sample, roughly 93% are singletons; the top ten hold just under 2%. Material: peripheral blood, obtained 28 days after the second AZD1222 dose. V gene TRBV7-6 combines with J gene TRBJ2-7; 9 bases agree with TRBD2. This clonotype originated in an adult who received the AZD1222 COVID-19 vaccine. In DNA, the CDR3 is TGTGCCAGCAGCCCAGCGGGAGGCCCCCCCCACGAGCAGTACTTC. This gives the protein CASSPAGGPPHEQYF. Drawing the rest from reference TRBV7-6 and TRBJ2-7, the complete variable domain is GAGVSQSPRYKVTKRGQDVALRCDPISGHVSLYWYRQALGQGPEFLTYFNYEAQQDKSGLPNDRFSAERPEGSISTLTIQRTEQRDSAMYRCASSPAGGPPHEQYFGPGTRLTVT.